These 4 T cell receptor beta chains were sequenced from one sample in a study of blood T cells in healthy people across ages. A J-beta primer mix and a sample-barcoded 5' primer were used in a second PCR of roughly 6 to 11 cycles. MiXCR was run by TCRdb on the 5' RACE reads, yielding one entry per CDR3 protein. The data hold some 890,000 distinct CDR3 sequences, with 25% to 35% observed a single time. These same data were also listed under a study on T cells of mothers and their children.

The sequencing input was blood. The receptors shown here come from a woman aged 40 to 55 in good health.

As concerns this clonotype: This may arise from a read error, as a much more abundant clone is one base away. The chain is built from TRBV5-1 and TRBJ2-5, with 10 bases matching TRBD1. The CDR3 is made up of 14 amino acids. The V segment lost 2 bases and the J segment 3 bases; nucleotides outside the gene matches: 1. Germline-derived CDR1 and CDR2 are SGHRS and YFSETQ. DNA of the CDR3: TGCGCCAGCAGCTTCGGACAGGGGGAAGAGACCCAGTACTTC. This translates into CASSFGQGEETQYF. The complete variable domain, with remaining parts taken from reference TRBV5-1 and TRBJ2-5, reads KAGVTQTPRYLIKTRGQQVTLSCSPISGHRSVSWYQQTPGQGLQFLFEYFSETQRNKGNFPGRFSGRQFSNSRSEMNVSTLELGDSALYLCASSFGQGEETQYFGPGTRLLVL.

This clonotype was recorded many times. V is TRBV3-1 and J is TRBJ2-6; unclear D gene. CDR1 is LGHDT, CDR2 YNNKEL, per germline (reference sequence). The CDR3 has 14 residues. The germline V and J ends were trimmed by 3 bases and 2 bases, with 5 bases remaining between them. This chain's CDR3 is CASSQGPGANVLTF. DNA for the CDR3: TGTGCCAGCAGCCAGGGCCCTGGGGCCAACGTCCTGACTTTC.

This clonotype was seen repeatedly, ten times or more. This rearrangement joins TRBV7-9 to TRBJ1-2; D is undetermined. The CDR3 has 14 residues. CDR1 and CDR2 from the germline V gene are SEHNR and FQNEAQ (reference sequence). V lost 3 bases to trimming and J lost 2 bases, with 10 bases between them. The CDR3 spells CASSFLTVNYGYTF. The CDR3 coding sequence is TGTGCCAGCAGCTTTCTGACCGTCAACTATGGCTACACCTTC.

This chain's CDR3 is CATSRVGSLNQPQHF. CDR3 in DNA: TGTGCCACCAGCAGAGTGGGCAGTCTTAATCAGCCCCAGCATTTT. The chain carries TRBV15 and TRBJ1-5; the D is unclear. CDR1 is LNHNV, CDR2 YYDKDF, per germline (reference sequence). This CDR3 region has 15 residues. V lost 1 base to trimming and J lost 4 bases, with 11 bases between them. The entire variable domain, with the rest obtained from reference TRBV15 and TRBJ1-5, is as follows: DAMVIQNPRYQVTQFGKPVTLSCSQTLNHNVMYWYQQKSSQAPKLLFHYYDKDFNNEADTPDNFQSRRPNTSFCFLDIRSPGLGDTAMYLCATSRVGSLNQPQHFGDGTRLSIL.